Listed below are T cell receptor beta chains from one sample, sequenced in a study of cytomegalovirus exposure and HLA in healthy donors. The protocol was immunoSEQ multiplex PCR, while the TCRdb copy is restricted to in-frame clones and leaves out a portion. Its table records roughly 80,000 clones. Sequenced material: PBMCs. These receptors all come from a man aged 45-60 years in good health and CMV-seropositive. Each CDR3 is given with its conserved first and last residue. D genes are given only for firm matches.

J gene | D gene | V gene | CDR3 protein | CDR3 DNA
TRBJ1-1 | NA | TRBV28 | CASSYHGANTEAFF | TGTGCCAGCAGTTATCACGGAGCGAACACTGAAGCTTTCTTT
TRBJ2-6 | TRBD1 | TRBV6-1 | CASSEDAGGAGANVLTF | TGTGCCAGCAGTGAAGATGCAGGGGGCGCTGGGGCCAACGTCCTGACTTTC
TRBJ1-5 | NA | TRBV19 | CASSIRQGNQPQHF | TGTGCCAGTAGTATAAGGCAGGGTAATCAGCCCCAGCATTTT
TRBJ2-5 | NA | TRBV7-2 | CASSLLARGETQYF | TGTGCCAGCAGCTTACTGGCTAGGGGGGAGACCCAGTACTTC
TRBJ1-1 | NA | TRBV13 | CASTLGLYTEAFF | TGTGCCAGCACCCTCGGGTTGTACACTGAAGCTTTCTTT
TRBJ2-7 | TRBD2 | TRBV9 | CASSPDYAETSGRAGEQYF | TGTGCCAGCAGCCCTGATTACGCCGAGACTAGCGGGAGGGCCGGGGAGCAGTACTTC
TRBJ1-1 | NA | TRBV29-1 | CSVVEVVYTEAFF | TGCAGCGTTGTTGAGGTCGTCTACACTGAAGCTTTCTTT
TRBJ1-3 | NA | TRBV30 | CAWSRGSGNTIYF | TGTGCCTGGAGTAGGGGGTCGGGAAACACCATATATTTT
TRBJ2-3 | TRBD2 | TRBV19 | CASSFAGGSTDTQYF | TGTGCCAGTAGTTTCGCGGGGGGAAGCACAGATACGCAGTATTTT
TRBJ1-5 | NA | TRBV9 | CASSVGYMNQPQHF | TGTGCCAGCAGCGTAGGGTACATGAATCAGCCCCAGCATTTT
TRBJ2-5 | NA | TRBV7-9 | CASSLKGGVRETQYF | TGTGCCAGCAGCTTGAAAGGGGGAGTAAGAGAGACCCAGTACTTC
TRBJ1-1 | NA | TRBV2 | CASKVAGTNTEAFF | TGTGCCAGCAAAGTGGCAGGAACGAACACTGAAGCTTTCTTT
TRBJ1-2 | TRBD1 | TRBV9 | CASSQTGGRDYGYTF | TGTGCCAGCAGCCAGACAGGGGGCCGGGACTATGGCTACACCTTC
TRBJ2-1 | NA | TRBV2 | CASSLGVPSSYNEQFF | TGTGCCAGCAGCCTCGGGGTACCGAGCTCCTACAATGAGCAGTTCTTC
TRBJ2-2 | TRBD1 | TRBV9 | CASSVETGFGNTGELFF | TGTGCCAGCAGCGTAGAGACAGGGTTTGGGAACACCGGGGAGCTGTTTTTT
TRBJ2-7 | TRBD2 | TRBV7-8 | CASSLGVGRAEQYF | TGTGCCAGCAGCTTAGGGGTCGGGAGGGCCGAGCAGTACTTC
TRBJ1-2 | NA | TRBV6-1 | CASKLARDKFYGYTF | TGTGCCAGCAAACTTGCCCGGGACAAGTTCTATGGCTACACCTTC
TRBJ2-7 | TRBD2 | TRBV18 | CASSPPEAGAYEQYF | TGTGCCAGCTCACCACCTGAGGCGGGGGCCTACGAGCAGTACTTC
TRBJ2-1 | NA | TRBV20-1 | CSAPVTDEQFF | TGCAGTGCTCCCGTCACGGATGAGCAGTTCTTC
TRBJ1-1 | NA | TRBV21-1 | CASKSGTGSFPEAFF | TGTGCCAGCAAATCAGGGACAGGGAGTTTCCCTGAAGCTTTCTTT
TRBJ1-6 | NA | TRBV9 | CASSPSVVSNSPLHF | TGTGCCAGCAGCCCCTCAGTGGTTTCTAATTCACCCCTCCACTTT
TRBJ2-1 | TRBD2 | TRBV30 | CAWSVPGLASRNEQFF | TGTGCCTGGAGTGTCCCGGGACTAGCGAGTAGAAATGAGCAGTTCTTC
TRBJ1-1 | NA | TRBV4-2 | CASSQEMVSTEAFF | TGTGCCAGCAGCCAAGAAATGGTGAGCACTGAAGCTTTCTTT
TRBJ2-4 | TRBD1 | TRBV7-9 | CASSLGGQGPAKNIQYF | TGTGCCAGCAGCTTAGGGGGACAGGGGCCAGCCAAAAACATTCAGTACTTC
TRBJ2-5 | TRBD1 | TRBV11-2 | CASSFTGEGETQYF | TGTGCCAGCAGCTTCACAGGGGAAGGAGAGACCCAGTACTTC
TRBJ1-2 | NA | TRBV30 | CAWNRPGIGGGYGYTF | TGTGCCTGGAACCGTCCCGGGATTGGGGGCGGATATGGCTACACCTTC
TRBJ2-1 | NA | TRBV7-9 | CASSLGAYNEQFF | TGTGCCAGCAGCTTAGGCGCTTACAATGAGCAGTTCTTC
TRBJ1-6 | NA | TRBV5-1 | CASSLVDGVGNSPLHF | TGCGCCAGCAGCTTGGTCGACGGGGTGGGCAATTCACCCCTCCACTTT
TRBJ2-1 | TRBD2 | TRBV5-1 | CASQPLAGVQNEQFF | TGCGCCAGCCAGCCACTAGCGGGAGTACAGAATGAGCAGTTCTTC
TRBJ1-5 | NA | TRBV19 | CASRDRTYNQPQHF | TGTGCCTCAAGAGACAGAACTTACAATCAGCCCCAGCATTTT
TRBJ1-3 | NA | TRBV6-5 | CASSLDRNSGNTIYF | TGTGCCAGCAGCCTCGACAGGAACTCTGGAAACACCATATATTTT
TRBJ1-1 | NA | TRBV6-1 | CASTLTVLGAFF | TGTGCCAGCACTCTCACGGTACTTGGAGCTTTCTTT
TRBJ1-2 | NA | TRBV19 | CASSLRRDGTYGYTF | TGTGCCAGTAGCCTTCGGAGGGACGGAACCTATGGCTACACCTTC
TRBJ1-2 | NA | TRBV12-5 | CASGGDNNYGYTF | TGTGCTAGTGGTGGGGACAACAACTATGGCTACACCTTC
TRBJ1-4 | NA | TRBV6-1 | CASSPEGVENEKLFF | TGTGCCAGCAGTCCAGAGGGGGTGGAGAATGAAAAACTGTTTTTT
TRBJ1-5 | NA | TRBV19 | CASSRGSENNQPQHF | TGTGCCAGTAGTCGCGGGAGCGAAAACAATCAGCCCCAGCATTTT